This T cell receptor beta chain was recovered during a study of T cell responses to AZD1222 COVID-19 vaccine. Study-wide points: Along spike, vaccine-associated CD4 TCRs were found throughout, with dominance at 160-218 and 743-854. Spike-specific TCR breadth and depth rose after two AZD1222 doses.

Concerning this clone: No antigen is known for it.

Germline CDR1 and CDR2: MNHEY and SMNVEV (reference sequence). The CDR3 is 14 amino acids. The ends lost 5 bases at V and 8 bases at J; junction bases unmatched: 11. The assay was immunoSEQ multiplex PCR, and TCRdb's table has in-frame clones only and misses some. Of about 150,000 clones in the sample, 85% to 90% were seen once. Some second doses came at about 4 weeks and others at about 12 weeks; these were pooled. This clonotype was obtained from an adult who received the AZD1222 COVID-19 vaccine. The sample in question was peripheral blood, obtained 28 days after the second AZD1222 dose. This sequence joins TRBV27 and TRBJ1-2; TRBD1 agrees at 7 bases. The CDR3 loop is CASSRGGGGGGYTF. For the CDR3, the DNA is TGTGCCAGCAGTCGAGGGGGCGGCGGAGGAGGCTACACCTTC.